This T cell receptor (beta chain) emerged from a study of PD-L1 blockade in urothelial cancer. Study summary: A median blood sample held roughly 150,000 T cells and about 83,000 unique TCRs. General study points: Tumor-associated TCR clones expanded more in blood at 3 weeks in patients with durable benefit.

TCRdb keeps only in-frame clones here, not all; method: immunoSEQ multiplex PCR. Of around 70,000 clones in the sample, about 85% were seen once. With respect to this clone: Its antigen is not identified.

The length of the CDR3 is 15 residues. Per the germline V gene, CDR1 is SGHVS and CDR2 is FNYEAQ. J was trimmed by 2 bases and V by 2 bases; bases with no gene match: 4. Sequences were derived from PBMCs, sampled around atezolizumab (anti-PD-L1) treatment. The sequence derives from a man between 65 and 85 years old with urothelial cancer. The chain joins TRBV7-6 to TRBJ2-3, with 7 bases that match TRBD2. The chain's CDR3 is CASSLMAGDTDTQYF. CDR3 nucleotide sequence: TGTGCCAGCAGCTTAATGGCGGGAGACACAGATACGCAGTATTTT.